This T cell receptor (beta chain) was sequenced for a study of shared clonotypes between healthy human individuals. Study-level information: The cohort comprised two women and a few men. Their ages spanned 18 to 49 years. The study used three CD4 naive, three CD4 memory, two CD8 naive and one CD8 memory plate per donor.

V dropped 6 bases and J dropped 4 bases, with 13 bases sitting between them. The germline gives CDR1 MDHEN, CDR2 SYDVKM. The CDR3 runs to 14 residues. There were only Caucasian adults among the donors, and all lived in Nashville, Tennessee. With regard to this clone: This sample also contains other DNA sequences that code for the same CDR3.

Sorted-subset replicate PCR reactions were performed with 150 to 200 ng DNA, corresponding to about 32,000 T cell genomes. Libraries were prepared by immunoSEQ multiplex PCR; TCRdb keeps only in-frame clonotypes and omits some of them. The data show nearly 1,000,000 clones, more than 75% seen once. The chain links TRBV28 to TRBJ1-5; a weak D match, TRBD1 (5 bases). Sequenced material: memory CD4+ T cells sorted from blood. Subset in this sample: CD45RA-negative fraction. The source is a man younger than 35 in good health. The CDR3 sequence is CASSPGGGNQPQHF. For the CDR3, the DNA is TGTGCCAGCAGCCCCGGGGGGGGGAATCAGCCCCAGCATTTT.